Listed below are T cell receptor beta chains from one sample, sequenced in a study of blood T cell repertoires in COVID-19. The assay was immunoSEQ multiplex PCR, and TCRdb's table has in-frame clones only and misses some. The sample includes about 120,000 clones, approximately 80% of them seen just once. Material for sequencing was peripheral blood. The receptors derive from a human donor in a cohort sampled during active COVID-19. Each CDR3 is given with its conserved first and last residue. The D gene is left open where the match is weak. Clone size is shown for a subset of rows, as once, few, many or a class of expanded clone.

j_call v_call clone_size d_call cdr3_aa cdr3_nt
TRBJ2-7 TRBV30 - - CAWAGLKYEQYF TGTGCCTGGGCTGGACTGAAATACGAGCAGTACTTC
TRBJ1-5 TRBV19 few TRBD1 CASGRQGSNQPQHF TGTGCCAGTGGAAGACAGGGCAGCAATCAGCCCCAGCATTTT
TRBJ1-2 TRBV18 - TRBD1 CASSTSGTGLYGYTF TGTGCCAGCTCGACGTCTGGGACAGGACTCTATGGCTACACCTTC
TRBJ2-7 TRBV25-1 - - CASSETDRYEQYF TGTGCCAGCAGTGAGACCGACAGGTACGAGCAGTACTTC
TRBJ1-5 TRBV28 - TRBD1 CASSPRQGHQPQHF TGTGCCAGCAGTCCCCGACAGGGCCATCAGCCCCAGCATTTT
TRBJ1-2 TRBV5-1 - TRBD1 CASSRGQGNYGYTF TGCGCCAGCAGCCGGGGACAGGGAAACTATGGCTACACCTTC
TRBJ2-1 TRBV6-5 - TRBD1 CASKKTGGRDEQFF TGTGCCAGCAAGAAGACAGGGGGTCGCGATGAGCAGTTCTTC
TRBJ1-1 TRBV11-2 - TRBD1 CASSLGLTGQGAPAEAFF TGTGCCAGCAGCTTAGGACTAACGGGACAGGGGGCGCCGGCTGAAGCTTTCTTT
TRBJ2-5 TRBV30 - - CAWSPPPTGRETQYF TGTGCCTGGAGTCCACCACCGACAGGGAGGGAGACCCAGTACTTC
TRBJ2-7 TRBV28 - - CASRGDSPYEQYF TGTGCCAGCAGGGGGGACTCCCCATACGAGCAGTACTTC
TRBJ1-1 TRBV7-9 - TRBD1 CASSTLKAKTGTTEAFF TGTGCCAGCAGCACCCTCAAAGCAAAGACAGGGACCACTGAAGCTTTCTTT
TRBJ2-3 TRBV9 - - CASSVGTGTATDTQYF TGTGCCAGCAGCGTTGGGACTGGGACAGCCACAGATACGCAGTATTTT
TRBJ2-7 TRBV7-6 - TRBD1 CASSDPGQATPGEQYF TGTGCCAGCAGCGATCCGGGACAGGCAACTCCTGGCGAGCAGTACTTC
TRBJ1-1 TRBV28 - - CATRGGGTEAFF TGTGCCACCCGGGGGGGCGGCACTGAAGCTTTCTTT
TRBJ2-7 TRBV13 - - CASSLEADYYEQYF TGTGCCAGCAGCTTAGAGGCCGACTACTACGAGCAGTACTTC
TRBJ1-1 TRBV4-2 once TRBD1 CASSQADRGTEAFF TGTGCCAGCAGCCAAGCCGACAGGGGCACTGAAGCTTTCTTT
TRBJ2-1 TRBV28 - TRBD1 CASSLSTGTSYNEQFF TGTGCCAGCAGTTTATCGACAGGGACCTCCTACAATGAGCAGTTCTTC
TRBJ2-5 TRBV19 once - CASSIVGRGETQYF TGTGCCAGTAGTATAGTAGGCAGGGGAGAGACCCAGTACTTC
TRBJ2-7 TRBV5-1 - TRBD2 CASKPDQAGDEQYF TGCGCCAGCAAACCAGATCAGGCGGGGGACGAGCAGTACTTC
TRBJ2-7 TRBV27 - TRBD2 CASRKTGGTSGAYEQYF TGTGCCAGCAGAAAGACTGGTGGGACTAGCGGGGCCTACGAGCAGTACTTC
TRBJ2-5 TRBV5-1 - - CASSSTDVETQYF TGCGCCAGCAGCTCGACAGATGTGGAGACCCAGTACTTC
TRBJ1-5 TRBV19 - - CASSLRQVSNQPQHF TGTGCCAGTAGTCTTAGACAGGTTAGCAATCAGCCCCAGCATTTT
TRBJ1-2 TRBV30 once TRBD1 CAWGYRGRSGYTF TGTGCCTGGGGCTACAGGGGGCGCAGTGGCTACACCTTC
TRBJ2-2 TRBV7-7 - TRBD2 CASSAVAGGTGELFF TGTGCTAGCAGCGCCGTAGCGGGGGGCACTGGGGAGCTGTTTTTT
TRBJ2-7 TRBV5-1 - - CASSPDGGNEQYF TGCGCCAGCAGCCCTGACGGCGGGAACGAGCAGTACTTC